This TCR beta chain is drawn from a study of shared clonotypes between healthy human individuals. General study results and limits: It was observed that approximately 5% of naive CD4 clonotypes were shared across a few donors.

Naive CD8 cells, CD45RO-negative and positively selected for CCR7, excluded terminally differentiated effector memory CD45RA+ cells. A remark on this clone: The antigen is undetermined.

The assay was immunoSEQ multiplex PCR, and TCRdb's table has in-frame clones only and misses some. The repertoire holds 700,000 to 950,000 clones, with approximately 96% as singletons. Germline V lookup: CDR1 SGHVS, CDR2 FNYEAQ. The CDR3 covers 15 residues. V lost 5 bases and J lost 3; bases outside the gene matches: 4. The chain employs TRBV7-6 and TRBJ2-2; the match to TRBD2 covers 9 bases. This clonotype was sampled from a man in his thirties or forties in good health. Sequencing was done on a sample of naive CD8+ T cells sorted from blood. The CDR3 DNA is TGTGCCAGCAGCCCGTGGACTAGCGACACCGGGGAGCTGTTTTTT. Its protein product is CASSPWTSDTGELFF.